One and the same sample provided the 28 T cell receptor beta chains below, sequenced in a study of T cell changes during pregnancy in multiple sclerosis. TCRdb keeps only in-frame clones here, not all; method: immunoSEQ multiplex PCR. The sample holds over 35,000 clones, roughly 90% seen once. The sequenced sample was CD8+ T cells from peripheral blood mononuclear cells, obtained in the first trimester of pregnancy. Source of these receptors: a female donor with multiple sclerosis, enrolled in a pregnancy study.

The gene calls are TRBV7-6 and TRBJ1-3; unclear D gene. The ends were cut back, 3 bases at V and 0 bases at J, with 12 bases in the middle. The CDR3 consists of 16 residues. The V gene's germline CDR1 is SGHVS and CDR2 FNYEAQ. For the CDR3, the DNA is TGTGCCAGCAGCTTCATGTTCGGAGCCTCTGGAAACACCATATATTTT. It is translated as CASSFMFGASGNTIYF.

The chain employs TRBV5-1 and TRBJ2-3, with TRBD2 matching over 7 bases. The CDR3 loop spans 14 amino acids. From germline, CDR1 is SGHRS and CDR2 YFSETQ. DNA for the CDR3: TGCGCAGCCAGCCGGGGGGTGTCCTCAGATACGCAGTATTTT. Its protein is CAASRGVSSDTQYF.

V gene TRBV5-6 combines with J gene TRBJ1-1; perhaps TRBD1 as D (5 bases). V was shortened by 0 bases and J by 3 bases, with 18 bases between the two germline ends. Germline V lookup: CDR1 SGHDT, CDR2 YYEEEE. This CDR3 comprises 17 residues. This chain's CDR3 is CASSLAPGIPGDTEAFF. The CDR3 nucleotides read TGTGCCAGCAGCTTGGCCCCAGGGATCCCTGGGGACACTGAAGCTTTCTTT.

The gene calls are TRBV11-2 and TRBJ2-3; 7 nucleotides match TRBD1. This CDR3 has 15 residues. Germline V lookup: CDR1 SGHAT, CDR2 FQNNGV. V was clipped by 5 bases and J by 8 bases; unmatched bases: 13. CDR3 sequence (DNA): TGTGCCAGCAGCCGAAAGCAGGGGGTACATGGTACGCAGTATTTT. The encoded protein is CASSRKQGVHGTQYF.

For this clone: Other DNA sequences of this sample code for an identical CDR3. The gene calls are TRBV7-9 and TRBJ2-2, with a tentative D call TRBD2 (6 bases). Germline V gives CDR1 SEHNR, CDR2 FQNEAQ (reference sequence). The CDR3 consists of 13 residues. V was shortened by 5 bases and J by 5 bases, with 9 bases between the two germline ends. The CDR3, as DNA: TGTGCCAGCAGCATTAGCGGAACCGGGGAGCTGTTTTTT. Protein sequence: CASSISGTGELFF.

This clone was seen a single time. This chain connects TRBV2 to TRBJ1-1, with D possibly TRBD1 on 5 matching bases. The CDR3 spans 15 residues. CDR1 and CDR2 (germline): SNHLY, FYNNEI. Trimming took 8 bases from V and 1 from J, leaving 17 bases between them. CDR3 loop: CASLLPGRENTEAFF. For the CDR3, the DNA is TGTGCCAGCCTATTGCCGGGCAGGGAGAACACTGAAGCTTTCTTT.

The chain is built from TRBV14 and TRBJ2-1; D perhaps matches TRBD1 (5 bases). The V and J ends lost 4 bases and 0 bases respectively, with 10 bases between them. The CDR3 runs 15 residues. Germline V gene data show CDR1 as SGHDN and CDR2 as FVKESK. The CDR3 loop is CASSRGRSSYNEQFF. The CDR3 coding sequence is TGTGCCAGCAGCCGGGGCAGGAGCTCCTACAATGAGCAGTTCTTC. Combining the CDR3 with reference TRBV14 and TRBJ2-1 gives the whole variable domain EAGVTQFPSHSVIEKGQTVTLRCDPISGHDNLYWYRRVMGKEIKFLLHFVKESKQDESGMPNNRFLAERTGGTYSTLKVQPAELEDSGVYFCASSRGRSSYNEQFFGPGTRLTVL.

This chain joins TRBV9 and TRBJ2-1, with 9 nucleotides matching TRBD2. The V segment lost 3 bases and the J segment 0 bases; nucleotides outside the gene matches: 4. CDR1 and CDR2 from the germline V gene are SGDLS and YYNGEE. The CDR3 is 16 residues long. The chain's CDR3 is CASSARLADSYNEQFF. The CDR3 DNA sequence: TGTGCCAGCAGCGCGAGACTAGCGGACTCCTACAATGAGCAGTTCTTC.

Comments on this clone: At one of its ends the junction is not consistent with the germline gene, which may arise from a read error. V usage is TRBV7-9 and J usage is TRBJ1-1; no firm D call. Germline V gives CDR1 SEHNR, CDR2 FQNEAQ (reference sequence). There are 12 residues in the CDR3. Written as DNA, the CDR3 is TGTGCCAGCAGCAAAGAGGCGGGTGAACCTTTCTTT. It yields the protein CASSKEAGEPFF.

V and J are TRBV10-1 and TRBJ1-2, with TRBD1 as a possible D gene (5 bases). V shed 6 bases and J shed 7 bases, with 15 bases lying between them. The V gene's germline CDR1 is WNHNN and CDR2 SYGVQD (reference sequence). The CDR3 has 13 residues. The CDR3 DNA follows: TGCGCCAGCAGCGCCAGGGCAGCATTTGGCTACACCTTC. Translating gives CASSARAAFGYTF.

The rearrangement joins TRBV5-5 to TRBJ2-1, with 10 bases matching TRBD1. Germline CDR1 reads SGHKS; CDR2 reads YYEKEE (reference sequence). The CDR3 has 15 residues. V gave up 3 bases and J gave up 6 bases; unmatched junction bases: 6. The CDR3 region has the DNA TGTGCCAGCAGCTGGGGACAGGGGTATTCCAATGAGCAGTTCTTC. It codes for CASSWGQGYSNEQFF.

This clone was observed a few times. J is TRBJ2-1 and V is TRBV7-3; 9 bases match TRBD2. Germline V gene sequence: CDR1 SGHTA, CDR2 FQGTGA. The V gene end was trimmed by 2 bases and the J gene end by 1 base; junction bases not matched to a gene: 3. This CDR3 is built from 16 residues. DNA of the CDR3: TGTGCCAGCAGCTTAGGGGCGGGGGGGTCCTACAATGAGCAGTTCTTC. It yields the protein CASSLGAGGSYNEQFF. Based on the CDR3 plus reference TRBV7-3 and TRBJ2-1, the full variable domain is GAGVSQTPSNKVTEKGKYVELRCDPISGHTALYWYRQSLGQGPEFLIYFQGTGAADDSGLPNDRFFAVRPEGSVSTLKIQRTERGDSAVYLCASSLGAGGSYNEQFFGPGTRLTVL.

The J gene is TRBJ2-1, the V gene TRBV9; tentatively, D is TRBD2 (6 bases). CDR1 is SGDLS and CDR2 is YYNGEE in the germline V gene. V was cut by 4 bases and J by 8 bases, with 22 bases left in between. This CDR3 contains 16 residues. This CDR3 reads CASSITRDSRSDEQFF. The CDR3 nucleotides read TGTGCCAGCAGCATAACAAGGGACTCTCGTTCGGATGAGCAGTTCTTC. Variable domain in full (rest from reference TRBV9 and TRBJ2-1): DSGVTQTPKHLITATGQRVTLRCSPRSGDLSVYWYQQSLDQGLQFLIQYYNGEERAKGNILERFSAQQFPDLHSELNLSSLELGDSALYFCASSITRDSRSDEQFFGPGTRLTVL.

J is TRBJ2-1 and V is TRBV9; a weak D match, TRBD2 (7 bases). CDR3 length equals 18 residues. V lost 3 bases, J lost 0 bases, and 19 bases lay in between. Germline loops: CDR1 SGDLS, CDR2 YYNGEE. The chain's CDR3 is CASSGGLAAFSSYNEQFF. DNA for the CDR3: TGTGCCAGCAGCGGGGGGCTAGCGGCCTTCAGCTCCTACAATGAGCAGTTCTTC.

CDR3 sequence: CASSSTPGTGRYNEQFF. For the CDR3, the DNA is TGTGCCAGCAGTTCGACTCCAGGGACAGGGAGGTACAATGAGCAGTTCTTC. This chain uses TRBV7-8 with TRBJ2-1, with 9 bases identical to TRBD1. CDR3 length: 17 residues. V lost 6 bases and J lost 4; bases outside the gene matches: 13. Germline V gives CDR1 SGHVS, CDR2 FQNEAQ.

DNA for the CDR3: TGTGCCAGCAGCGTAGGCGAGGGAAACACTGAAGCTTTCTTT. Amino acids: CASSVGEGNTEAFF. This chain uses TRBV9 with TRBJ1-1; D unclear. Trimming pared 0 bases from V and 2 bases from J, leaving 8 bases between. The CDR3 runs 14 residues. The germline V gene has CDR1 SGDLS and CDR2 YYNGEE. Together with reference TRBV9 and TRBJ1-1, the CDR3 gives the full variable domain: DSGVTQTPKHLITATGQRVTLRCSPRSGDLSVYWYQQSLDQGLQFLIQYYNGEERAKGNILERFSAQQFPDLHSELNLSSLELGDSALYFCASSVGEGNTEAFFGQGTRLTVV.

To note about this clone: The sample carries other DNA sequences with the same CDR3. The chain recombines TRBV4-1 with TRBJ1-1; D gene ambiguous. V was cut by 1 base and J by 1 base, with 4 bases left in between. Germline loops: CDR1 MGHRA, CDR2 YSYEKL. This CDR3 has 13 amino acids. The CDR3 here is CASSQVGNTEAFF. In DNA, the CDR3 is TGCGCCAGCAGCCAAGTCGGGAACACTGAAGCTTTCTTT.

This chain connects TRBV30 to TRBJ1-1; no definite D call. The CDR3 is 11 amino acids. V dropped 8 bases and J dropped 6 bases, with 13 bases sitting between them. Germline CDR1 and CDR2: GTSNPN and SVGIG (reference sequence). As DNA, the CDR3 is TGTGCCACCCAGGTAATCTCTGAAGCTTTCTTT. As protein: CATQVISEAFF.

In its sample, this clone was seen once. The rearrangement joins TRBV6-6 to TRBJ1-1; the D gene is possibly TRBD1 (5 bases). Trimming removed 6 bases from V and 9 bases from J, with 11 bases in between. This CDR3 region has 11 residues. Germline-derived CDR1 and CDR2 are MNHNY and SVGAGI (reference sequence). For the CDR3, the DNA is TGTGCCAGCAGCACAGGTTTCCAAGCTTTCTTT. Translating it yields CASSTGFQAFF.

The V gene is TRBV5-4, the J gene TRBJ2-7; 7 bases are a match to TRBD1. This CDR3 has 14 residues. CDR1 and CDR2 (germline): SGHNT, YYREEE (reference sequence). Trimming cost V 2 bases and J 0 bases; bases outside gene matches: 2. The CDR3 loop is CASSFGDSSYEQYF. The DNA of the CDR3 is TGTGCCAGCAGCTTCGGGGACAGCTCCTACGAGCAGTACTTC.

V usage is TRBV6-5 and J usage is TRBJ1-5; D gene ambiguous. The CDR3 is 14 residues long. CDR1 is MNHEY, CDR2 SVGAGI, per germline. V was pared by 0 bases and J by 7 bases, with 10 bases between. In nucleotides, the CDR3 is TGTGCCAGCAGTTACTCGGAGGGTGTGCAGCCCCAGCATTTT. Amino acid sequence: CASSYSEGVQPQHF.

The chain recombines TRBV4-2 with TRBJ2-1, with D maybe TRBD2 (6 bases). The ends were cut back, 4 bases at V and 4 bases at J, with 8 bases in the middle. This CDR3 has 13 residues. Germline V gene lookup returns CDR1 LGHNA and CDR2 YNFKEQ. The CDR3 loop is CASSRGGYNEQFF. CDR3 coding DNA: TGTGCCAGCAGCCGTGGGGGGTACAATGAGCAGTTCTTC.

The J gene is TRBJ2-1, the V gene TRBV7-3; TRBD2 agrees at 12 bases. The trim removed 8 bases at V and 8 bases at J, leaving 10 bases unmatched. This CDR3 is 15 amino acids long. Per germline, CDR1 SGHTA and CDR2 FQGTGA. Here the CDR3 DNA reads TGTGCCAGCCGCCGGACTAGCGGGGCCGGGGATGAGCAGTTCTTC. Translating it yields CASRRTSGAGDEQFF.

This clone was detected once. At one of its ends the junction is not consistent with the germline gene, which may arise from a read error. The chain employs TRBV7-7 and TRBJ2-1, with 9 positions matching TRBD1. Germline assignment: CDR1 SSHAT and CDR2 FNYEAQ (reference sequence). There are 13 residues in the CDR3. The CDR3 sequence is CASSEQGANEQFF. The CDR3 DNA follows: TGTGCTAGCAGCGAACAGGGGGCCAATGAGCAGTTCTTC.

In DNA, the CDR3 is TGTGCCAGCAGCCGACCTAGCGAAGAGACCCAGTACTTC. Its translation: CASSRPSEETQYF. V gene TRBV14 combines with J gene TRBJ2-5; D perhaps matches TRBD2 (6 bases). The V gene's germline CDR1 is SGHDN and CDR2 FVKESK. This CDR3 comprises 13 residues. The ends were cut back, 4 bases at V and 3 bases at J, with 9 bases in the middle.

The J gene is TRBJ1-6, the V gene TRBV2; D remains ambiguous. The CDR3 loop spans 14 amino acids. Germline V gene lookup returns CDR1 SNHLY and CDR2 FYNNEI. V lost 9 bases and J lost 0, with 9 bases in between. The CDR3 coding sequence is TGTGCCAGTATGGTGAGCTCCTATAATTCACCCCTCCACTTT. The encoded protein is CASMVSSYNSPLHF.

CDR3 residues: CASSVTSGGSNEQFF. DNA for the CDR3: TGTGCCAGCAGTGTTACTAGCGGGGGCTCCAATGAGCAGTTCTTC. The V call is TRBV25-1, the J call TRBJ2-1; TRBD2 aligns across 11 bases. This CDR3 region has 15 residues. Germline CDR1 reads MGHDK; CDR2 reads SYGVNS. Unmatched junction bases numbered 5, after V lost 4 bases and J lost 6 bases.

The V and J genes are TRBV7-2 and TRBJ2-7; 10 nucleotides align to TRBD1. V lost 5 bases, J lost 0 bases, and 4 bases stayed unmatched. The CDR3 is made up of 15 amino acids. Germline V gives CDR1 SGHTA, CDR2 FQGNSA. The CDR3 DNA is TGTGCCAGCAGCATGGACAGGGGGTTCTCCTACGAGCAGTACTTC. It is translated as CASSMDRGFSYEQYF.